A single sample gave rise to the 17 T cell receptor beta chains below, sequenced in a study of CD8+ T cells in alopecia areata. Investigators isolated RNA and reverse transcribed it into cDNA to act as the sequencing template. Clones were sequenced by immunoSEQ multiplex PCR, and TCRdb holds only the in-frame ones, with some missing. The sample consists of roughly 150,000 clones, less than 65% of them appearing once. Material for sequencing was CD8+ T cells sorted from blood. These receptors originate from a human donor in good health.

This clone came up a few times. This chain connects TRBV4-2 to TRBJ2-7, with D unclear. The germline gives CDR1 LGHNA, CDR2 YNFKEQ. The CDR3 contains 11 residues. V shed 1 base and J shed 6 bases, with 4 bases lying between them. The DNA for the CDR3 is TGTGCCAGCAGCCAAGTCCTCGAGCAGTACTTC. This gives the protein CASSQVLEQYF.

The V call is TRBV27, the J call TRBJ1-2; no reliable D call. V was shortened by 6 bases and J by 8 bases, with 10 bases between the two germline ends. CDR1 MNHEY and CDR2 SMNVEV come from the germline V gene (reference sequence). This CDR3 spans 11 amino acids. CDR3: CASRDGVGYTF. For the CDR3, the DNA is TGTGCCAGCAGGGACGGCGTGGGCTACACCTTC.

The chain has TRBV2 and TRBJ2-5; D may be TRBD1 (5 bases). Between the trimmed V and J ends, which lost 6 bases and 1 base, there was a span of 15 bases. The length of the CDR3 is 15 residues. The V gene's germline CDR1 is SNHLY and CDR2 FYNNEI. Written as DNA, the CDR3 is TGTGCCAGCAGCCTCGCGGACACCTTCCAAGAGACCCAGTACTTC. Encoded protein: CASSLADTFQETQYF. The full variable domain, rest sourced from reference TRBV2 and TRBJ2-5, is EPEVTQTPSHQVTQMGQEVILRCVPISNHLYFYWYRQILGQKVEFLVSFYNNEISEKSEIFDDQFSVERPDGSNFTLKIRSTKLEDSAMYFCASSLADTFQETQYFGPGTRLLVL.

The chain recombines TRBV29-1 with TRBJ1-1, with TRBD1 matching 7 bases. The V and J ends lost 4 bases and 4 bases, in that order; junction bases with no gene match: 12. CDR3 length: 15 amino acids. Per germline, CDR1 SQVTM and CDR2 ANQGSEA. The CDR3, as DNA: TGCAGCGTTGTCGGCCGGGCAGGGGGGTCCACTGAAGCTTTCTTT. Protein product: CSVVGRAGGSTEAFF.

This chain connects TRBV5-1 to TRBJ2-7; tentative D call: TRBD1 (6 bases). Deletions cut 4 bases from V and 3 bases from J, with 11 bases between. CDR1 is SGHRS and CDR2 is YFSETQ in the germline V gene. The CDR3 contains 13 residues. DNA for the CDR3: TGCGCCAGCAGCCCGGGACAAGACTACGAGCAGTACTTC. Protein sequence: CASSPGQDYEQYF.

The chain employs TRBV5-6 and TRBJ2-7; 9 bases line up with TRBD1. Germline V gene sequence: CDR1 SGHDT, CDR2 YYEEEE. The CDR3 covers 15 residues. J gave up 6 bases and V 4 bases, and 11 bases lay outside the gene matches. In DNA form, the CDR3 reads TGTGCCAGCAGCAGTACCGGGACAGGGCCACCCGAGCAGTACTTC. This gives the protein CASSSTGTGPPEQYF.

The chain carries TRBV7-6 and TRBJ2-7, with D perhaps matching TRBD2 (6 bases). Between the trimmed V and J ends, which lost 5 bases and 3 bases, there was a span of 14 bases. This CDR3 is built from 14 residues. Germline V gene data show CDR1 as SGHVS and CDR2 as FNYEAQ. CDR3 nucleotide sequence: TGTGCCAGCAGCCCCGCAGGACTAATCTACGAGCAGTACTTC. Its protein product is CASSPAGLIYEQYF.

The V call is TRBV6-5, the J call TRBJ2-5, with D hard to call. There are 13 residues in the CDR3. The ends were cut back, 2 bases at V and 5 bases at J, with 9 bases in the middle. The germline V gene has CDR1 MNHEY and CDR2 SVGAGI. The CDR3 protein is CASSYSLLETQYF. Here the CDR3 DNA reads TGTGCCAGCAGTTACAGTCTGCTGGAGACCCAGTACTTC.

The rearrangement links TRBV7-8 to TRBJ2-7, with D possibly being TRBD2 (5 bases). Deletions cut 5 bases from V and 3 bases from J, with 8 bases between. The CDR3 consists of 12 residues. The V gene's germline CDR1 is SGHVS and CDR2 FQNEAQ. DNA of the CDR3: TGTGCCAGCAGCCTGAGGGTCTACGAGCAGTACTTC. Translating gives CASSLRVYEQYF. Complete variable domain (other parts from reference TRBV7-8 and TRBJ2-7): GAGVSQSPRYKVAKRGQDVALRCDPISGHVSLFWYQQALGQGPEFLTYFQNEAQLDKSGLPSDRFFAERPEGSVSTLKIQRTQQEDSAVYLCASSLRVYEQYFGPGTRLTVT.

CDR3: CASSEETGDLDEQYF. The CDR3 nucleotides read TGTGCCAGCAGTGAAGAAACTGGGGATTTGGACGAGCAGTACTTC. The rearrangement joins TRBV2 to TRBJ2-7; D is ambiguous. The V gene's germline CDR1 is SNHLY and CDR2 FYNNEI. The CDR3 runs 15 residues. V was shortened by 1 base and J by 5 bases, with 15 bases between the two germline ends.

The chain combines TRBV28 with TRBJ2-7; D not certain. V lost 2 bases and J lost 4, with 12 bases in between. The germline gives CDR1 MDHEN, CDR2 SYDVKM. The CDR3 is made up of 14 amino acids. CDR3 loop: CASSLVGKGYEQYF. As DNA, the CDR3 is TGTGCCAGCAGTTTAGTAGGGAAAGGTTACGAGCAGTACTTC. Based on the CDR3 plus reference TRBV28 and TRBJ2-7, the full variable domain is DVKVTQSSRYLVKRTGEKVFLECVQDMDHENMFWYRQDPGLGLRLIYFSYDVKMKEKGDIPEGYSVSREKKERFSLILESASTNQTSMYLCASSLVGKGYEQYFGPGTRLTVT.

This clone was picked up a small number of times. For the CDR3, the DNA is TGTGCCAGCAGTACTAGTAACGAGCAGTACTTC. Amino acid sequence: CASSTSNEQYF. The rearrangement uses TRBV28 and TRBJ2-7, with a tentative D call TRBD2 (5 bases). This CDR3 has 11 residues. Trimming removed 5 bases from V and 5 bases from J, with 7 bases in between. From germline, CDR1 is MDHEN and CDR2 SYDVKM.

V gene TRBV5-6 combines with J gene TRBJ2-4, with D tentatively TRBD2 (5 bases). Germline-derived CDR1 and CDR2 are SGHDT and YYEEEE. V lost 4 bases and J lost 6, with 17 bases in between. The CDR3 loop spans 15 amino acids. This CDR3 is CASSQGLGSGNIQYF. In nucleotides, the CDR3 is TGTGCCAGCAGCCAAGGACTGGGTTCGGGAAACATTCAGTACTTC.

This clone was detected ten times or more. The chain employs TRBV27 and TRBJ1-1; D is possibly TRBD1 (6 bases). CDR1 and CDR2 (germline): MNHEY, SMNVEV (reference sequence). The V end was cut by 5 bases, the J end by 7 bases, with 14 bases between. There are 13 residues in the CDR3. This chain's CDR3 is CASSAQGHFEAFF. CDR3 coding DNA: TGTGCCAGCAGTGCTCAGGGGCATTTTGAAGCTTTCTTT.

This chain connects TRBV29-1 to TRBJ2-3; 10 bases match TRBD2. Germline assignment: CDR1 SQVTM and CDR2 ANQGSEA. The V gene end was trimmed by 7 bases and the J gene end by 2 bases; junction bases not matched to a gene: 6. The CDR3 covers 14 residues. The CDR3 loop is CSGMTSGFTDTQYF. CDR3 nucleotide sequence: TGCAGCGGGATGACTAGCGGGTTCACAGATACGCAGTATTTT.

This chain connects TRBV9 to TRBJ2-1; the match to TRBD2 covers 9 bases. Germline loops: CDR1 SGDLS, CDR2 YYNGEE. Losses at the gene ends were 3 bases for V and 5 bases for J; bases not matched to a gene: 3. The CDR3 consists of 14 residues. CDR3: CASSATSGDNEQFF. CDR3 bases: TGTGCCAGCAGCGCGACTAGCGGAGACAATGAGCAGTTCTTC. The full variable domain, in which reference TRBV9 and TRBJ2-1 provide the parts outside the CDR3, is DSGVTQTPKHLITATGQRVTLRCSPRSGDLSVYWYQQSLDQGLQFLIQYYNGEERAKGNILERFSAQQFPDLHSELNLSSLELGDSALYFCASSATSGDNEQFFGPGTRLTVL.

This chain connects TRBV7-6 to TRBJ2-2; tentative D call: TRBD2 (6 bases). Per germline, CDR1 SGHVS and CDR2 FNYEAQ. V shed 6 bases and J shed 3 bases, with 14 bases lying between them. This CDR3 comprises 15 residues. In DNA, the CDR3 is TGTGCCAGCAGACCAGTAGCGGATTACACCGGGGAGCTGTTTTTT. It encodes CASRPVADYTGELFF.